This T cell receptor (beta chain) was identified in a study of blood T cell repertoires in COVID-19. The wider study: COVID-19 samples collected from the United States, Italy and Spain covered acute and convalescent phases.

The CDR3 extends over 16 amino acids. V was trimmed by 4 bases and J by 3 bases, leaving 17 bases between them. Looked up from germline, CDR1 is SGHDT and CDR2 is YYEEEE. The assay was immunoSEQ multiplex PCR, and TCRdb's table has in-frame clones only and misses some. Of fewer than 75,000 clones detected, roughly 87% appear once; the ten largest clones hold roughly 9.6%. The sequenced sample was peripheral blood. This TCR was sampled from an older man with acute or convalescent COVID-19. This chain connects TRBV5-6 to TRBJ1-3; D possibly corresponds to TRBD1 (6 bases). The CDR3 bases are TGTGCCAGCAGCCCCCCACAGGGTAGTTTTGGAAACACCATATATTTT. Protein product: CASSPPQGSFGNTIYF. Using reference TRBV5-6 and TRBJ1-3 for the parts outside the CDR3, the full variable domain is DAGVTQSPTHLIKTRGQQVTLRCSPKSGHDTVSWYQQALGQGPQFIFQYYEEEERQRGNFPDRFSGHQFPNYSSELNVNALLLGDSALYLCASSPPQGSFGNTIYFGEGSWLTVV.